A selection of T cell receptor beta chains follows, all from one sample in a study of T cells after yellow fever vaccination. TCRdb called the 5' RACE reads again in MiXCR, with one record for every CDR3 protein. The sample has 200,000 to 250,000 distinct CDR3 sequences; less than 8.5% are singletons. The sequenced sample was CD4+ T cells sorted from PBMCs, obtained 15 days after the yellow fever booster vaccination. Every receptor here comes from a man in his thirties or forties who received the YFV17D yellow fever vaccine. CDR3s include the opening cysteine and the closing phenylalanine or tryptophan. D genes are given only for firm matches. Not all rows give a size; the values are once, few, many and, for expanded clones, a class.

CDR3	DNA	J	D	size	V
CASSFLAANTGELFF	TGTGCCAGCAGTTTCTTAGCGGCGAACACCGGGGAGCTGTTTTTT	TRBJ2-2	.	few	TRBV28
CASSPTGTGGEQYF	TGTGCCAGCAGCCCGACCGGGACCGGGGGCGAGCAGTACTTC	TRBJ2-7	.	many	TRBV11-1
CASSQDPGYTGLAKNIQYF	TGTGCCAGCAGCCAAGACCCAGGGTACACGGGTCTGGCCAAAAACATTCAGTACTTC	TRBJ2-4	.	.	TRBV4-2
CASSQEGRTQYF	TGTGCCAGCAGCCAAGAGGGCCGGACCCAGTACTTC	TRBJ2-5	.	few	TRBV3-1
CASSHGRANTEAFF	TGTGCCAGTAGTCACGGCCGCGCGAACACTGAAGCTTTCTTT	TRBJ1-1	.	.	TRBV19
CASSLARHRNYGYTF	TGTGCCAGCAGCTTAGCGCGTCACCGAAACTATGGCTACACCTTC	TRBJ1-2	.	.	TRBV7-9
CASSLVGSNSYNEQFF	TGCGCCAGCAGCTTGGTAGGTAGCAATTCCTACAATGAGCAGTTCTTC	TRBJ2-1	.	many	TRBV5-1
CASRTGSLEAF	TGTGCCAGCAGAACAGGATCCTTAGAGGCTTTC	TRBJ2-6	.	.	TRBV6-2/TRBV6-3
CASSLSPGQSYGYTF	TGTGCCAGCAGTTTATCCCCGGGACAGTCCTATGGCTACACCTTC	TRBJ1-2	TRBD1	few	TRBV27
CASSLGQSSSYEQYF	TGTGCCAGCAGCTTAGGCCAGTCCTCGTCCTACGAGCAGTACTTC	TRBJ2-7	.	.	TRBV7-2
CSVASDLYNEQFF	TGCAGCGTTGCCTCTGATCTTTACAATGAGCAGTTCTTC	TRBJ2-1	.	once	TRBV29-1
CSAKVKGPKAFF	TGCAGTGCTAAGGTAAAGGGACCGAAAGCTTTCTTT	TRBJ1-1	.	.	TRBV20-1
CATSISLGNYEQYF	TGTGCCACCAGTATATCCCTCGGGAACTACGAGCAGTACTTC	TRBJ2-7	.	many	TRBV15
CSVADRGSYEQYF	TGCAGCGTCGCGGACAGGGGTTCCTACGAGCAGTACTTC	TRBJ2-7	TRBD1	many	TRBV29-1
CASSETPGLVANEQFF	TGTGCCAGCAGTGAAACCCCGGGACTAGTGGCCAATGAGCAGTTCTTC	TRBJ2-1	TRBD2	few	TRBV6-1
CASSLARERNVGELFF	TGTGCCAGCAGCTTAGCCCGGGAGAGGAACGTCGGGGAGCTGTTTTTT	TRBJ2-2	.	few	TRBV7-9
CAREPGPPASYNEQFF	TGCGCCCGCGAACCCGGGCCGCCCGCTTCCTACAATGAGCAGTTCTTC	TRBJ2-1	.	.	TRBV5-1
CASSGQAGISLEQYF	TGTGCCAGCAGTGGACAGGCAGGGATCTCTCTCGAGCAGTACTTC	TRBJ2-7	TRBD1	few	TRBV28
CASSFPPGTGGSTDTQYF	TGTGCCAGCAGTTTCCCGCCTGGGACAGGAGGTAGCACAGATACGCAGTATTTT	TRBJ2-3	TRBD1	many	TRBV12-3/TRBV12-4
CSARERVAGVPYNEQFF	TGCAGTGCTAGAGAACGAGTCGCGGGAGTCCCCTACAATGAGCAGTTCTTC	TRBJ2-1	TRBD2	few	TRBV20-1
CASSLPGLQGETQYF	TGTGCCAGCAGCCTTCCGGGGTTGCAAGGGGAGACCCAGTACTTC	TRBJ2-5	.	few	TRBV5-5
CASSLGRDEQYF	TGCGCCAGCAGCTTAGGCCGCGACGAGCAGTACTTC	TRBJ2-7	.	many	TRBV5-1
CASSIDRNQPQHF	TGCGCCAGCAGCATAGACAGAAATCAGCCCCAGCATTTT	TRBJ1-5	.	few	TRBV5-1
CASSLEHAGVTEQYF	TGTGCCAGCAGTTTAGAACACGCGGGAGTAACCGAGCAGTACTTC	TRBJ2-7	TRBD2	.	TRBV12-3/TRBV12-4
CSARRTVSGANVLTF	TGCAGTGCCCGCAGGACGGTCTCTGGGGCCAACGTCCTGACTTTC	TRBJ2-6	.	many	TRBV20-1
CASRLRFLAYEQFF	TGTGCCAGCCGGTTACGATTCCTAGCTTATGAGCAGTTCTTC	TRBJ2-1	.	many	TRBV2
CASSRQVSGTETQYF	TGTGCCAGCAGCCGGCAGGTGTCGGGTACAGAGACCCAGTACTTC	TRBJ2-5	.	many	TRBV4-2
CAIRRGQETQYF	TGTGCCATACGACGGGGCCAAGAGACCCAGTACTTC	TRBJ2-5	.	.	TRBV7-9
CSALAQGNTGELFF	TGCAGTGCCCTCGCACAGGGGAACACCGGGGAGCTGTTTTTT	TRBJ2-2	.	many	TRBV20-1
CASSLEYSNEQYF	TGTGCCAGCAGCTTAGAATACAGTAACGAGCAGTACTTC	TRBJ2-7	.	.	TRBV7-9
CASSLAGGTGSYEQYF	TGTGCCAGCAGCTTAGCAGGAGGGACAGGATCCTACGAGCAGTACTTC	TRBJ2-7	TRBD1	few	TRBV7-8
CAGADGYTF	TGTGCCGGAGCGGATGGCTACACCTTC	TRBJ1-2	.	few	TRBV30
CASRGDSPAKNIQYF	TGTGCCAGCAGGGGGGACAGCCCTGCCAAAAACATTCAGTACTTC	TRBJ2-4	TRBD1	few	TRBV28
CASSTTHRASYNSPLHF	TGTGCCAGCAGTACCACCCACAGGGCCTCCTATAATTCACCCCTCCACTTT	TRBJ1-6	.	few	TRBV27
CASSYTGLAGGHYEQYF	TGTGCCAGCAGTTACACCGGACTAGCGGGAGGGCACTACGAGCAGTACTTC	TRBJ2-7	TRBD2	few	TRBV6-5
CASGQGARQPQHF	TGTGCCAGCGGCCAGGGGGCCCGTCAGCCCCAGCATTTT	TRBJ1-5	TRBD1	.	TRBV6-1
CASSKTPNHEQYF	TGTGCCAGCAGCAAGACCCCTAACCACGAGCAGTACTTC	TRBJ2-7	.	many	TRBV7-3
CAISEYLSDHNEQFF	TGTGCCATCAGTGAGTATCTTAGCGACCACAATGAGCAGTTCTTC	TRBJ2-1	.	few	TRBV10-3
CSARDRGESPLHF	TGCAGTGCCAGGGACAGGGGGGAGTCACCCCTCCACTTT	TRBJ1-6	TRBD1	.	TRBV20-1
CASSTDPTDTQYF	TGTGCCAGCAGCACAGACCCCACAGATACGCAGTATTTT	TRBJ2-3	.	many	TRBV12-3/TRBV12-4
CASSGTGPLQPQHF	TGTGCCAGCTCAGGGACAGGGCCTCTTCAGCCCCAGCATTTT	TRBJ1-5	TRBD1	many	TRBV18
CASSAGLGDTGELFF	TGTGCCAGCAGTGCCGGTTTAGGGGACACCGGGGAGCTGTTTTTT	TRBJ2-2	.	many	TRBV12-3/TRBV12-4
CASMSGVSEQFF	TGTGCCAGCATGAGCGGCGTCAGTGAGCAGTTCTTC	TRBJ2-1	.	few	TRBV12-3/TRBV12-4
CASRGRLRSGNTIYF	TGTGCCAGCAGGGGGAGACTTCGCTCTGGAAACACCATATATTTT	TRBJ1-3	.	few	TRBV21-1
CLRVETQYF	TGCCTGAGGGTAGAGACCCAGTACTTC	TRBJ2-5	.	few	TRBV12-3/TRBV12-4
CSPIGPGNTIYF	TGCAGTCCAATTGGACCTGGAAACACCATATATTTT	TRBJ1-3	.	.	TRBV20-1
CASSLYVGSSSIPYEQYF	TGTGCCAGCAGCTTGTATGTAGGGAGCTCGTCAATTCCCTACGAGCAGTACTTC	TRBJ2-7	.	few	TRBV11-2
CSALRLAGVPQETQYF	TGCAGTGCTTTAAGACTAGCGGGAGTTCCCCAAGAGACCCAGTACTTC	TRBJ2-5	TRBD2	once	TRBV20-1
CSASPLGLAGQGTTDTQYF	TGCAGTGCTAGTCCTTTGGGACTAGCGGGACAAGGTACCACAGATACGCAGTATTTT	TRBJ2-3	TRBD2	many	TRBV20-1
CASSFRTGGTGELFF	TGTGCCAGCAGTTTCCGGACAGGAGGGACCGGGGAGCTGTTTTTT	TRBJ2-2	.	once	TRBV6-5
CASSLGKGRSETQYF	TGTGCCAGCAGTTTAGGGAAGGGAAGGTCGGAGACCCAGTACTTC	TRBJ2-5	.	few	TRBV12-3/TRBV12-4
CASSPGGTSGRASTDTQYF	TGTGCCAGCAGCCCGGGCGGGACTAGCGGGAGGGCTAGCACAGATACGCAGTATTTT	TRBJ2-3	TRBD2	.	TRBV28
CASSPTTELTNF	TGTGCCAGCAGCCCGACGACGGAGTTGACCAACTTC	TRBJ2-1	.	many	TRBV4-2